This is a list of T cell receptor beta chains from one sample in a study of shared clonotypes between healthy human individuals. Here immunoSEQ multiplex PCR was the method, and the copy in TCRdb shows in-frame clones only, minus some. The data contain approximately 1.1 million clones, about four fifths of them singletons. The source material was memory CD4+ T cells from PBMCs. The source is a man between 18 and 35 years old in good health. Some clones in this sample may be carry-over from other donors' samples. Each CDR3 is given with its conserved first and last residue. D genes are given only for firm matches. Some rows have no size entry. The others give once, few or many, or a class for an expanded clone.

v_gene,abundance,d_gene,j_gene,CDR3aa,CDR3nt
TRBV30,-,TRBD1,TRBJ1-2,CAWSDRGGNYGYTF,TGTGCCTGGAGTGACAGGGGAGGGAACTATGGCTACACCTTC
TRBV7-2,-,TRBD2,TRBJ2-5,CASSPTGLAGLPETQYF,TGTGCCAGCAGCCCCACTGGACTAGCGGGACTCCCAGAGACCCAGTACTTC
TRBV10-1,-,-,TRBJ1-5,CASSESRRRNQPQHF,TGCGCCAGCAGTGAGTCTCGGCGGAGGAATCAGCCCCAGCATTTT
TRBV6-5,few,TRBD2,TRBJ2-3,CASSRGRSDTQYF,TGTGCCAGCAGCCGCGGGAGGTCAGATACGCAGTATTTT
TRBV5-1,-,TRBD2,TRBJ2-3,CASSPGGGTDTQYF,TGCGCCAGCAGCCCGGGAGGGGGGACAGATACGCAGTATTTT
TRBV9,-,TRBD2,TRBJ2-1,CASSVGTSGFREQFF,TGTGCCAGCAGCGTCGGGACTAGCGGGTTTAGAGAGCAGTTCTTC
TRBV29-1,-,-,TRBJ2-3,CSVKKSGGTDTQYF,TGCAGCGTTAAGAAATCGGGTGGCACAGATACGCAGTATTTT
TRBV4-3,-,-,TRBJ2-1,CASSPLGFNEQFF,TGCGCCAGCAGCCCCCTGGGGTTCAATGAGCAGTTCTTC
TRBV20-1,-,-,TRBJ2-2,CSAPSGELFF,TGCAGCGCGCCTTCCGGGGAGCTGTTTTTT
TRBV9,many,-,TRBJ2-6,CASSVDARPRSSGANVLTF,TGTGCCAGCAGCGTAGACGCCAGGCCGCGAAGCTCTGGGGCCAACGTCCTGACTTTC
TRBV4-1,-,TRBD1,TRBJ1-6,CASSQDSALTGPNSPLHF,TGCGCCAGCAGCCAAGATTCCGCCTTGACAGGGCCAAATTCACCCCTCCACTTT
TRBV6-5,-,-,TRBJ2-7,CASSKDTVYEQYF,TGTGCCAGCAGTAAGGACACAGTCTACGAGCAGTACTTC
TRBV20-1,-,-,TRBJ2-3,CSARVGGTQYF,TGCAGTGCTAGAGTGGGCGGGACGCAGTATTTT
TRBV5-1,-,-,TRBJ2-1,CASSLTGDTYNEQFF,TGCGCCAGCAGCTTAACGGGAGACACCTACAATGAGCAGTTCTTC
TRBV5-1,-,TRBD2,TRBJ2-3,CASSLLAGGPRTDTQYF,TGCGCCAGCAGCTTACTAGCGGGAGGGCCTCGCACAGATACGCAGTATTTT
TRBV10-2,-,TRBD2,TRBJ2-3,CASTNYRTSGESPPTDTQYF,TGCGCCAGCACCAACTACCGGACTAGCGGGGAGTCCCCTCCCACAGATACGCAGTATTTT
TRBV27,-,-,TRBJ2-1,CASSLSIGGREGQFF,TGTGCCAGCAGTTTATCTATCGGAGGGCGTGAAGGGCAGTTCTTC
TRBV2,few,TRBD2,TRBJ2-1,CASIEREYNEQFF,TGTGCCAGCATCGAGCGGGAGTACAATGAGCAGTTCTTC
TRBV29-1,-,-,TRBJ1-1,CSVRTRVSNTEAFF,TGCAGCGTAAGGACGCGCGTATCGAACACTGAAGCTTTCTTT
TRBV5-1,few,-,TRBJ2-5,CASGPGNQETQYF,TGCGCCTCTGGTCCGGGGAATCAAGAGACCCAGTACTTC
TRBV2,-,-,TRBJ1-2,CASSEGSGRLGYTF,TGTGCCAGCAGTGAAGGTTCAGGGAGGCTAGGCTACACCTTC
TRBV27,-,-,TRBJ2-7,CASSLRAQGLQTGEQYF,TGTGCCAGCAGTCTCAGGGCACAGGGACTGCAGACAGGAGAGCAGTACTTC
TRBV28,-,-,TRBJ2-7,CASSSLNPRSESIIYEQYF,TGTGCCAGCAGTTCATTAAACCCACGATCTGAATCAATCATATACGAGCAGTACTTC
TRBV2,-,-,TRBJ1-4,CASSLRVGDEKLFF,TGTGCCAGCAGTCTCAGGGTGGGGGATGAAAAACTGTTTTTT
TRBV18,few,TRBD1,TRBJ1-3,CASSPSGTGKAGNTIYF,TGTGCCAGCTCACCCTCCGGGACAGGGAAAGCTGGAAACACCATATATTTT